The 24 T cell receptor beta chains in this list originate from one sample, sequenced in a study of CD8+ T cells in alopecia areata. cDNA serving as the sequencing template came from extracted, reverse transcribed RNA. This table comes from immunoSEQ multiplex PCR, and its TCRdb copy is limited to in-frame clones, with some not included. This sample carries 130,000 or so clones, around 49% of them seen once, and the ten largest clones take around a sixth. The input for sequencing was CD8+ T cells sorted from blood, taken at week 0. The receptors stem from a human donor with alopecia areata.

The chain uses TRBV15 and TRBJ1-5; the match to TRBD1 covers 7 bases. The ends lost 5 bases at V and 6 bases at J; junction bases unmatched: 10. The germline V gene has CDR1 LNHNV and CDR2 YYDKDF (reference sequence). This CDR3 contains 15 residues. This CDR3 is CATSAGTEGSQPQHF. DNA for the CDR3: TGTGCCACCAGCGCCGGGACAGAAGGGAGTCAGCCCCAGCATTTT.

This clone was counted once. The chain is built from TRBV9 and TRBJ2-4; the match to TRBD1 covers 10 bases. Germline V lookup: CDR1 SGDLS, CDR2 YYNGEE. With 2 bases clipped from V and 3 bases from J, the junction kept 5 bases outside the gene matches. The CDR3 is 16 residues long. The CDR3 protein is CASSVRDRGNKNIQYF. The CDR3 DNA is TGTGCCAGCAGCGTCCGGGACAGGGGTAACAAAAACATTCAGTACTTC.

The chain carries TRBV5-6 and TRBJ1-2; D unclear. Germline assignment: CDR1 SGHDT and CDR2 YYEEEE. The ends were cut back, 4 bases at V and 5 bases at J, with 9 bases in the middle. The CDR3 runs 12 residues. CDR3 residues: CASSPGLYGYTF. For the CDR3, the DNA is TGTGCCAGCAGCCCAGGACTTTATGGCTACACCTTC.

The table lists this clone with a few counts. This chain joins TRBV7-9 and TRBJ1-5; D is uncertain. CDR1 is SEHNR, CDR2 FQNEAQ, per germline (reference sequence). CDR3 size: 12 residues. V dropped 5 bases and J dropped 6 bases, with 8 bases sitting between them. DNA of the CDR3: TGTGCCAGCAGCATAGGAAGTCAGCCCCAGCATTTT. Its translation is CASSIGSQPQHF.

The rearrangement links TRBV5-6 to TRBJ2-7; D may correspond to TRBD1 or TRBD2 (5 bases each). CDR3 length: 14 amino acids. Trimming stripped 3 bases from V and 2 bases from J, with 12 bases between. Germline V gene sequence: CDR1 SGHDT, CDR2 YYEEEE. The CDR3 DNA sequence: TGTGCCAGCAGCTGGGGGACGGGAACCTACGAGCAGTACTTC. Translated, it gives CASSWGTGTYEQYF.

This clone occurred a few times. The V and J genes are TRBV13 and TRBJ2-1; 10 positions agree with TRBD2. The trim removed 5 bases at V and 7 bases at J, leaving 14 bases unmatched. This CDR3 contains 17 residues. Looked up from germline, CDR1 is PRHDT and CDR2 is FYEKMQ (reference sequence). The CDR3 nucleotides read TGTGCCAGCAGCCCGCGGGGAGAGCGGGGGGGCAGAAATGAGCAGTTCTTC. Translated: CASSPRGERGGRNEQFF.

The V call is TRBV9, the J call TRBJ1-1, with 10 bases identical to TRBD1. The V gene end was trimmed by 0 bases and the J gene end by 3 bases; junction bases not matched to a gene: 5. From germline, CDR1 is SGDLS and CDR2 YYNGEE. This CDR3 has 16 residues. This CDR3 is CASSVAGGQGYTEAFF. The DNA for the CDR3 is TGTGCCAGCAGCGTAGCCGGGGGACAGGGGTACACTGAAGCTTTCTTT.

The V gene is TRBV5-1, the J gene TRBJ1-1; D unresolved. Trimming took off 3 bases at V and 4 bases at J, with 10 bases between the two ends. Per the germline V gene, CDR1 is SGHRS and CDR2 is YFSETQ. This CDR3 region has 13 residues. The CDR3 protein is CASSYGDGTEAFF. Written as DNA, the CDR3 is TGCGCCAGCAGCTATGGGGATGGCACTGAAGCTTTCTTT.

This CDR3 is CASSLRSETQYF. CDR3 DNA sequence: TGTGCCAGCAGCTTACGGTCGGAGACCCAGTACTTC. V and J are TRBV13 and TRBJ2-5; D gene unclear. Per germline, CDR1 PRHDT and CDR2 FYEKMQ (reference sequence). The length of the CDR3 is 12 residues. Between the trimmed V and J ends, which lost 2 bases and 5 bases, there was a span of 6 bases.

The rearrangement links TRBV2 to TRBJ2-3, with 11 bases that match TRBD2. Trimming took 6 bases from V and 1 from J; bases not matched to a gene: 6. The CDR3 is made up of 16 amino acids. The V gene's germline CDR1 is SNHLY and CDR2 FYNNEI. CDR3 in DNA: TGTGCCAGCAGCATAGCGGGGGGGCGAGGCACAGATACGCAGTATTTT. Translating it yields CASSIAGGRGTDTQYF.

CDR3 region: CSVHRQGGGYTF. The CDR3 coding sequence is TGCAGCGTCCACCGACAGGGAGGTGGCTACACCTTC. The V gene is TRBV29-1, the J gene TRBJ1-2; 7 bases line up with TRBD1. Germline V gives CDR1 SQVTM, CDR2 ANQGSEA. The CDR3 is made up of 12 amino acids. Trimming took 6 bases from V and 7 from J; bases not matched to a gene: 8.

This clone was recorded a few times. The chain combines TRBV7-9 with TRBJ1-2; TRBD1 agrees at 8 bases. The germline gives CDR1 SEHNR, CDR2 FQNEAQ (reference sequence). The CDR3 consists of 14 residues. V was pared by 7 bases and J by 5 bases, with 9 bases of the junction left unmatched. CDR3 in amino acids: CASTPTGAVYGYTF. The CDR3 DNA sequence: TGTGCCAGCACCCCGACAGGGGCAGTTTATGGCTACACCTTC.

V usage is TRBV5-1 and J usage is TRBJ1-3; D might be TRBD1 (5 bases). This CDR3 comprises 17 residues. Looked up from germline, CDR1 is SGHRS and CDR2 is YFSETQ. V lost 0 bases and J 0 bases, leaving 13 bases between the germline ends. DNA of the CDR3: TGCGCCAGCAGCTTGGTGGGACTCTATTCCTCTGGAAACACCATATATTTT. Translation gives CASSLVGLYSSGNTIYF.

This clone was recorded a few times. The V call is TRBV7-9, the J call TRBJ1-2; D unclear. Trimming took 8 bases from V and 6 from J, leaving 19 bases between them. The germline V gene encodes CDR1 SEHNR and CDR2 FQNEAQ (reference sequence). The CDR3 loop spans 14 amino acids. The CDR3 sequence: CASGRLGLVDGYTF. The CDR3 DNA sequence: TGTGCCAGCGGAAGGCTCGGACTAGTCGATGGCTACACCTTC.

V usage is TRBV5-6 and J usage is TRBJ1-1, with D possibly matching TRBD1 (5 bases). Germline V gene lookup returns CDR1 SGHDT and CDR2 YYEEEE. The V and J ends lost 0 bases and 4 bases respectively, with 10 bases between them. The CDR3 is made up of 14 amino acids. Here the CDR3 DNA reads TGTGCCAGCAGCTTGGCACAGGAGGTCACTGAAGCTTTCTTT. Its protein product is CASSLAQEVTEAFF.

Here the CDR3 DNA reads TGTGCCAGCAGCTCGGGACGGAACTATGGCTACACCTTC. It specifies CASSSGRNYGYTF. The chain combines TRBV13 with TRBJ1-2; the D gene is possibly TRBD1 (5 bases). Germline CDR1 PRHDT, CDR2 FYEKMQ (reference sequence). V was trimmed by 4 bases and J by 2 bases, leaving 8 bases between them. This CDR3 comprises 13 residues.

The chain has TRBV27 and TRBJ2-5; D not resolved. Germline CDR1 MNHEY, CDR2 SMNVEV (reference sequence). V gave up 3 bases and J gave up 5 bases, with 16 bases separating them. This CDR3 has 15 amino acids. The CDR3 sequence is CASSFGPTVGETQYF. The CDR3 nucleotides read TGTGCCAGCAGTTTTGGCCCCACAGTAGGGGAGACCCAGTACTTC.

The chain couples TRBV2 to TRBJ2-6; D call uncertain. This CDR3 comprises 15 residues. Germline-derived CDR1 and CDR2 are SNHLY and FYNNEI. Trimming stripped 6 bases from V and 1 base from J, with 10 bases between. The CDR3 loop reads CASRHALSGANVLTF. CDR3 DNA: TGTGCCAGCAGACACGCCTTATCTGGGGCCAACGTCCTGACTTTC.

The V call is TRBV6-5, the J call TRBJ1-2, with D maybe TRBD1 (5 bases). Trimming removed 6 bases at V and 6 bases at J, with 14 bases between. The CDR3 is made up of 13 amino acids. Germline values: CDR1 MNHEY, CDR2 SVGAGI. CDR3 DNA sequence: TGTGCCAGCAGGAGGCAGGGTCTCGATGGCTACACCTTC. It specifies CASRRQGLDGYTF.

This chain links TRBV7-9 with TRBJ1-1; 7 nucleotides match TRBD1. Trimming took 11 bases from V and 5 from J; bases not matched to a gene: 8. In germline, CDR1 is SEHNR, CDR2 FQNEAQ (reference sequence). This CDR3 spans 12 amino acids. The CDR3 here is CAASQGGTEAFF. The DNA of the CDR3 is TGTGCCGCCAGTCAGGGGGGTACTGAAGCTTTCTTT.

This clone has just a few counts. This rearrangement joins TRBV29-1 to TRBJ1-2; D is undetermined. This CDR3 has 15 amino acids. Trimming cost V 7 bases and J 5 bases, with 23 bases left between them. Germline V lookup: CDR1 SQVTM, CDR2 ANQGSEA. The CDR3 coding sequence is TGCAGCGACAACGGGCTGCCTGAGGGCTTATATGGCTACACCTTC. Protein: CSDNGLPEGLYGYTF.

This chain joins TRBV5-1 and TRBJ2-7; tentatively, D is TRBD1 (6 bases). The CDR3 sequence is 14 residues long. CDR1 and CDR2 (germline): SGHRS, YFSETQ. V lost 4 bases to trimming and J lost 2 bases, with 13 bases between them. The CDR3 loop reads CASSQGPNAYEQYF. In DNA form, the CDR3 reads TGCGCCAGCAGCCAGGGGCCCAACGCCTACGAGCAGTACTTC.

This clone came up a few times. The chain couples TRBV29-1 to TRBJ1-2, with a possible D match to TRBD1 (5 bases). The V gene's germline CDR1 is SQVTM and CDR2 ANQGSEA. There are 14 residues in the CDR3. The ends were cut back, 6 bases at V and 5 bases at J, with 19 bases in the middle. CDR3 bases: TGCAGCGTGCGGGACTGGCGCAACGAGTATGGCTACACCTTC. It encodes CSVRDWRNEYGYTF.

The V call is TRBV6-5, the J call TRBJ2-3, with no clear D. V lost 0 bases and J 5 bases, leaving 6 bases between the germline ends. CDR3 size: 13 residues. The germline gives CDR1 MNHEY, CDR2 SVGAGI. The CDR3 DNA reads as TGTGCCAGCAGTTACTCGAATGGAGATACGCAGTATTTT. Translation: CASSYSNGDTQYF.